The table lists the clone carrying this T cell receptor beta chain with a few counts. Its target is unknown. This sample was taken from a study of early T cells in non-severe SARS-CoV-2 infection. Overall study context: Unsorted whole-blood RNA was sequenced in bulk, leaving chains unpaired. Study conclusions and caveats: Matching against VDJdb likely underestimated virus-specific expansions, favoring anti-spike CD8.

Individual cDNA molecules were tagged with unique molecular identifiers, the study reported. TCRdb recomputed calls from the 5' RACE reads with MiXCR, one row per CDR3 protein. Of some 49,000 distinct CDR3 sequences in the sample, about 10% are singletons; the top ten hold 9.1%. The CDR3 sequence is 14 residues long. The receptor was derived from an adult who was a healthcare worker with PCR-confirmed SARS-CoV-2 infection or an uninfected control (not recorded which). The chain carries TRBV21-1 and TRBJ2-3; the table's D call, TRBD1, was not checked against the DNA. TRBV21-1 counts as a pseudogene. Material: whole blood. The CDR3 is CASSKWGSPDTQYF. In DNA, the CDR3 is TGTGCCAGCAGCAAATGGGGGAGCCCAGATACGCAGTATTTT.